What follows are 31 T cell receptor beta chains derived from one specimen sequenced in a study of T cell responses to AZD1222 COVID-19 vaccine. Only in-frame clones appear in the TCRdb table, and some are missing; sequencing was by immunoSEQ multiplex PCR. The repertoire holds about 99,000 clones, 70% to 90% seen once, with 2.9% in the top ten. The specimen comprised peripheral blood, sampled on day 0 of AZD1222 vaccination. These TCRs come from an adult in good health.

The gene calls are TRBV4-3 and TRBJ1-6, with TRBD1 as a possible D gene (5 bases). Per the germline V gene, CDR1 is LGHNA and CDR2 is YSLEER. The V and J ends lost 1 base and 9 bases respectively, with 16 bases between them. This CDR3 has 16 residues. As DNA, the CDR3 is TGCGCCAGCAGCCAAGCCCCACAAGGGCAGGGTTCACCCCTCCACTTT. This codes for CASSQAPQGQGSPLHF.

The CDR3 here is CASSLDPGQRNQPQHF. CDR3 bases: TGTGCCAGCAGCTTGGACCCGGGACAGCGGAATCAGCCCCAGCATTTT. The chain has TRBV5-5 and TRBJ1-5, with 7 bases matching TRBD1. This CDR3 has 16 residues. CDR1 SGHKS and CDR2 YYEKEE come from the germline V gene (reference sequence). V was pared by 0 bases and J by 4 bases, with 7 bases of the junction left unmatched.

This sequence joins TRBV21-1 and TRBJ2-5; the table's D gene call, TRBD1, was not cross checked with the DNA. TRBV21-1 is given as a pseudogene. The CDR3 spans 15 residues. The CDR3 coding sequence is TGTGCCAGCAGCAAAGAGTTCCAGATACAAGAGACCCAGTACTTC. This gives the protein CASSKEFQIQETQYF.

This sequence joins TRBV7-2 and TRBJ2-5; the D gene is possibly TRBD2 (5 bases). Trimming left V 1 base short and J 5 bases short, with 8 bases between. Germline values: CDR1 SGHTA, CDR2 FQGNSA. The CDR3 totals 13 residues. The CDR3 DNA reads TGTGCCAGCAGCTTAGTTTCGGGGGAGACCCAGTACTTC. Protein: CASSLVSGETQYF.

This clone was counted between two and nine times. The J gene is TRBJ2-5, the V gene TRBV3-1 (or the pseudogene TRBV3-2); the D is unclear. Germline CDR1 and CDR2: LGHDT and YNNKEL (reference sequence). The CDR3 is 15 residues long. Trimming left V 3 bases short and J 5 bases short, with 16 bases between. The CDR3 nucleotides read TGTGCCAGCAGCCAGAACCTAGATTCCCATGAGACCCAGTACTTC. The encoded protein is CASSQNLDSHETQYF.

The CDR3 protein is CASSEAAWDASYEQYF. The CDR3 coding sequence is TGTGCCAGCAGTGAAGCGGCTTGGGACGCCTCCTACGAGCAGTACTTC. The chain links TRBV6-1 to TRBJ2-7, with D perhaps given as TRBD1 or TRBD2 (5 bases each). Between the trimmed V and J ends, which lost 0 bases and 0 bases, there was a span of 12 bases. The germline V gene encodes CDR1 MNHNS and CDR2 SASEGT. The CDR3 runs to 16 residues.

The genes are TRBV7-3 and TRBJ2-1, with 9 bases identical to TRBD2. The length of the CDR3 is 16 residues. CDR1 is SGHTA, CDR2 FQGTGA, per germline. The V segment lost 2 bases and the J segment 6 bases; nucleotides outside the gene matches: 8. The CDR3 DNA follows: TGTGCCAGCAGCTTAGGCCCGGGACTAGCTTCCAATGAGCAGTTCTTC. Translated, it gives CASSLGPGLASNEQFF.

In the case of this clone: The junction differs from germline at one of its ends, possibly a read error. The gene calls are TRBV2 and TRBJ1-1; weak D call: TRBD1 (5 bases). Germline CDR1 is SNHLY and CDR2 is FYNNEI. The CDR3 has 11 amino acids. CDR3 nucleotides: TGTGCCGGCAGTCGGACACTCGATTTTGTGTTT. Encoded protein: CAGSRTLDFVF.

The chain recombines TRBV19 with TRBJ1-3; D is perhaps TRBD1 (6 bases). In germline, CDR1 is LNHDA, CDR2 SQIVND (reference sequence). The CDR3 has 16 residues. V was cut by 7 bases and J by 6 bases, with 22 bases left in between. The CDR3 region has the DNA TGTGCCAGTACCCCAAGGCGGAGTAACAGGGAAAACACCATATATTTT. Its protein product is CASTPRRSNRENTIYF. Combining the CDR3 with reference TRBV19 and TRBJ1-3 gives the whole variable domain DGGITQSPKYLFRKEGQNVTLSCEQNLNHDAMYWYRQDPGQGLRLIYYSQIVNDFQKGDIAEGYSVSREKKESFPLTVTSAQKNPTAFYLCASTPRRSNRENTIYFGEGSWLTVV.

For the CDR3, the DNA is TGTGCCAGCAGTAATAGGGCCCATGGCTACACCTTC. Residues: CASSNRAHGYTF. This sequence joins TRBV6-5 and TRBJ1-2; D not certain. Germline V gene lookup returns CDR1 MNHEY and CDR2 SVGAGI. The CDR3 is made up of 12 amino acids. Trimming cost V 5 bases and J 6 bases, with 10 bases left between them.

The V gene is TRBV7-3, the J gene TRBJ1-2; TRBD1 might be the D (5 bases). The germline V and J ends were trimmed by 5 bases and 1 base, with 8 bases remaining between them. The CDR3 is 13 residues long. Germline assignment: CDR1 SGHTA and CDR2 FQGTGA. CDR3 sequence: CASSPDSNYGYTF. The CDR3 DNA follows: TGTGCCAGCAGCCCCGACAGTAACTATGGCTACACCTTC.

The gene calls are TRBV19 and TRBJ2-1, with 8 bases matching TRBD2. The V gene's germline CDR1 is LNHDA and CDR2 SQIVND (reference sequence). With V trimmed by 5 bases and J by 3 bases, 9 bases remained unmatched. This CDR3 contains 16 residues. The CDR3 region has the DNA TGTGCCAGTAGTTCTCATAGCGGGACCAACTACAATGAGCAGTTCTTC. This encodes CASSSHSGTNYNEQFF.

The chain carries TRBV10-3 and TRBJ1-1; D perhaps matches TRBD1 (5 bases). Germline V lookup: CDR1 ENHRY, CDR2 SYGVKD. The CDR3 loop spans 12 amino acids. V was clipped by 10 bases and J by 1 base, with 10 bases between them. As DNA, the CDR3 is TGTGCCACGGGACGGACGAACACTGAAGCTTTCTTT. It specifies CATGRTNTEAFF.

V and J are TRBV15 and TRBJ2-1; no clear D. Germline V gene lookup returns CDR1 LNHNV and CDR2 YYDKDF (reference sequence). Deletions cut 0 bases from V and 15 bases from J, with 15 bases between. This CDR3 has 13 amino acids. The DNA of the CDR3 is TGTGCCACCAGCAGAGATCGGTACGGGCAGCGGTTCTTC. Amino acids: CATSRDRYGQRFF. Looking up the rest from reference TRBV15 and TRBJ2-1 gives the full variable domain: DAMVIQNPRYQVTQFGKPVTLSCSQTLNHNVMYWYQQKSSQAPKLLFHYYDKDFNNEADTPDNFQSRRPNTSFCFLDIRSPGLGDTAMYLCATSRDRYGQRFFGPGTRLTVL.

The CDR3 DNA sequence: TGTGCCAGCAGCTACGACGGGACTAGCAGCAATGAGCAGTTCTTC. Translating it yields CASSYDGTSSNEQFF. This chain uses TRBV11-3 with TRBJ2-1, with 9 bases lining up with TRBD2. Germline loops: CDR1 SGHNT, CDR2 YENEEA. The CDR3 contains 15 residues. Germline trimming cut 4 bases from V and 6 bases from J; bases unmatched to any gene: 7.

This clone came up a few times. This sequence joins TRBV5-1 and TRBJ1-2; D not certain. The germline V gene encodes CDR1 SGHRS and CDR2 YFSETQ. There are 12 residues in the CDR3. The ends were cut back, 7 bases at V and 10 bases at J, with 17 bases in the middle. CDR3 nucleotide sequence: TGCGCCAGCCGACGGTTAGAGGGCTTCTACACCTTC. The encoded protein is CASRRLEGFYTF.

This clone was counted once. V gene TRBV20-1 combines with J gene TRBJ2-1, with 8 bases aligning to TRBD2. V lost 3 bases, J lost 4 bases, and 11 bases stayed unmatched. The CDR3 sequence is 16 residues long. Germline CDR1 is DFQATT and CDR2 is SNEGSKA (reference sequence). CDR3 region: CSASLEERGKYNEQFF. For the CDR3, the DNA is TGCAGTGCTAGTTTGGAGGAGCGGGGGAAGTACAATGAGCAGTTCTTC.

This chain links TRBV4-3 with TRBJ1-6; D remains ambiguous. The CDR3 contains 15 residues. V dropped 1 base and J dropped 3 bases, with 7 bases sitting between them. Germline V CDR1 and CDR2: LGHNA, YSLEER. The CDR3 bases are TGCGCCAGCAGCCAAGTTGTGGGCTATAATTCACCCCTCCACTTT. Translation gives CASSQVVGYNSPLHF.

This chain connects TRBV18 to TRBJ2-5; D not certain. Germline CDR1 is KGHSH and CDR2 is LQKENI. CDR3 length equals 13 residues. V lost 5 bases and J 0 bases, leaving 7 bases between the germline ends. The DNA of the CDR3 is TGTGCCAGCTCATCTCAGTACCAAGAGACCCAGTACTTC. It encodes CASSSQYQETQYF.

This chain joins TRBV4-1 and TRBJ1-6, with unresolved D. The V end was cut by 1 base, the J end by 11 bases, with 12 bases between. Germline CDR1 and CDR2: MGHRA and YSYEKL. This CDR3 is built from 14 residues. The CDR3 protein is CASSQGWVATPLHF. The CDR3 nucleotides are TGCGCCAGCAGCCAAGGTTGGGTAGCGACACCCCTCCACTTT.

This clone was detected once. This sequence joins TRBV25-1 and TRBJ1-1; D is possibly TRBD1 (6 bases). The CDR3 covers 16 residues. Germline V gene lookup returns CDR1 MGHDK and CDR2 SYGVNS. V lost 8 bases, J lost 4 bases, and 23 bases lay in between. For the CDR3, the DNA is TGTGCCAGCCGAGGGTCGAGGGGGGCCTTTGGCACTGAAGCTTTCTTT. It encodes CASRGSRGAFGTEAFF. The full variable domain, its missing parts supplied by reference TRBV25-1 and TRBJ1-1, is EADIYQTPRYLVIGTGKKITLECSQTMGHDKMYWYQQDPGMELHLIHYSYGVNSTEKGDLSSESTVSRIRTEHFPLTLESARPSHTSQYLCASRGSRGAFGTEAFFGQGTRLTVV.

The chain combines TRBV7-2 with TRBJ2-1; D gene uncertain. The V end was cut by 8 bases, the J end by 0 bases, with 8 bases between. Germline CDR1 and CDR2: SGHTA and FQGNSA. The CDR3 extends over 13 amino acids. CDR3: CASLQSSYNEQFF. The CDR3 region has the DNA TGTGCCAGCTTGCAGAGCTCCTACAATGAGCAGTTCTTC.

Comment on this clone: One end of the junction fails to match germline, which may point to a read error. V and J are TRBV5-1 and TRBJ2-2, with a tentative D call TRBD2 (5 bases). The CDR3 spans 15 residues. Germline V gene data show CDR1 as SGHRS and CDR2 as YFSETQ. The CDR3 here is CASSLARGPTGELFF. The DNA of the CDR3 is TGTGCCAGCAGCTTGGCTCGCGGGCCCACCGGGGAGCTGTTTTTT.

This clone was counted once. The chain couples TRBV6-2 or TRBV6-3 to TRBJ2-4; D remains ambiguous. Trimming removed 6 bases at V and 1 base at J, with 16 bases between. This CDR3 has 16 amino acids. The germline gives CDR1 MNHEY, CDR2 SVGEGT. CDR3 amino acids: CASRPRGNAAKNIQYF. The CDR3 coding sequence is TGTGCCAGCAGACCTCGTGGTAACGCGGCCAAAAACATTCAGTACTTC.

This clone was counted a single time. This chain connects TRBV4-2 to TRBJ2-7, with TRBD1 as a possible D gene (5 bases). Trimming cost V 0 bases and J 1 base, with 10 bases left between them. The CDR3 loop spans 15 amino acids. Germline V gene sequence: CDR1 LGHNA, CDR2 YNFKEQ. CDR3 DNA sequence: TGTGCCAGCAGCCAAGATTGGGCAGGGTCCTACGAGCAGTACGTC. Its translation is CASSQDWAGSYEQYV.

V gene TRBV19 combines with J gene TRBJ1-5; 10 positions agree with TRBD1. Germline V gene sequence: CDR1 LNHDA, CDR2 SQIVND (reference sequence). The CDR3 runs to 14 residues. V was pared by 3 bases and J by 7 bases, with 3 bases of the junction left unmatched. The CDR3 protein is CASSIRTGGQPQHF. In nucleotides, the CDR3 is TGTGCCAGTAGTATCAGGACAGGGGGGCAGCCCCAGCATTTT.

The chain has TRBV15 and TRBJ2-5, with TRBD1 matching over 9 bases. The CDR3 runs 14 residues. V was pared by 3 bases and J by 5 bases, with 4 bases of the junction left unmatched. Germline V gene sequence: CDR1 LNHNV, CDR2 YYDKDF (reference sequence). CDR3 coding DNA: TGTGCCACCAGCAGGAGGGGGACAGGGGAGACCCAGTACTTC. Translating it yields CATSRRGTGETQYF.

The chain uses TRBV6-6 and TRBJ2-1, with D hard to call. CDR1 MNHNY and CDR2 SVGAGI come from the germline V gene (reference sequence). The CDR3 sequence is 15 residues long. Between the trimmed V and J ends, which lost 6 bases and 5 bases, there was a span of 17 bases. The CDR3 sequence is CASRTPDPRNNEQFF. Here the CDR3 DNA reads TGTGCCAGCAGGACCCCTGACCCACGGAACAATGAGCAGTTCTTC.

The J gene is TRBJ2-1, the V gene TRBV7-2; the D gene could be TRBD1 or TRBD2 (5 bases each). The CDR3 length is 14 residues. Trimming pared 2 bases from V and 12 bases from J, leaving 17 bases between. Germline V gene sequence: CDR1 SGHTA, CDR2 FQGNSA. This CDR3 reads CASSLSAGSGWQFF. The DNA for the CDR3 is TGTGCCAGCAGCTTATCGGCAGGGTCGGGGTGGCAGTTCTTC.

The chain joins TRBV19 to TRBJ2-1; D may be TRBD1 (5 bases). The germline V gene has CDR1 LNHDA and CDR2 SQIVND (reference sequence). Trimming stripped 1 base from V and 6 bases from J, with 13 bases between. CDR3 size: 15 residues. CDR3 DNA: TGTGCCAGTAGTATAGGGGGCAGGGTGAGCAATGAGCAGTTCTTC. It codes for CASSIGGRVSNEQFF.

The chain recombines TRBV2 with TRBJ1-3; weak D call: TRBD1 (5 bases). Trimming removed 6 bases from V and 4 bases from J, with 13 bases in between. The germline gives CDR1 SNHLY, CDR2 FYNNEI. This CDR3 contains 14 residues. The CDR3 DNA follows: TGTGCCAGCAGCGCAACCCGGGGGGGAAACACCATATATTTT. Protein product: CASSATRGGNTIYF.